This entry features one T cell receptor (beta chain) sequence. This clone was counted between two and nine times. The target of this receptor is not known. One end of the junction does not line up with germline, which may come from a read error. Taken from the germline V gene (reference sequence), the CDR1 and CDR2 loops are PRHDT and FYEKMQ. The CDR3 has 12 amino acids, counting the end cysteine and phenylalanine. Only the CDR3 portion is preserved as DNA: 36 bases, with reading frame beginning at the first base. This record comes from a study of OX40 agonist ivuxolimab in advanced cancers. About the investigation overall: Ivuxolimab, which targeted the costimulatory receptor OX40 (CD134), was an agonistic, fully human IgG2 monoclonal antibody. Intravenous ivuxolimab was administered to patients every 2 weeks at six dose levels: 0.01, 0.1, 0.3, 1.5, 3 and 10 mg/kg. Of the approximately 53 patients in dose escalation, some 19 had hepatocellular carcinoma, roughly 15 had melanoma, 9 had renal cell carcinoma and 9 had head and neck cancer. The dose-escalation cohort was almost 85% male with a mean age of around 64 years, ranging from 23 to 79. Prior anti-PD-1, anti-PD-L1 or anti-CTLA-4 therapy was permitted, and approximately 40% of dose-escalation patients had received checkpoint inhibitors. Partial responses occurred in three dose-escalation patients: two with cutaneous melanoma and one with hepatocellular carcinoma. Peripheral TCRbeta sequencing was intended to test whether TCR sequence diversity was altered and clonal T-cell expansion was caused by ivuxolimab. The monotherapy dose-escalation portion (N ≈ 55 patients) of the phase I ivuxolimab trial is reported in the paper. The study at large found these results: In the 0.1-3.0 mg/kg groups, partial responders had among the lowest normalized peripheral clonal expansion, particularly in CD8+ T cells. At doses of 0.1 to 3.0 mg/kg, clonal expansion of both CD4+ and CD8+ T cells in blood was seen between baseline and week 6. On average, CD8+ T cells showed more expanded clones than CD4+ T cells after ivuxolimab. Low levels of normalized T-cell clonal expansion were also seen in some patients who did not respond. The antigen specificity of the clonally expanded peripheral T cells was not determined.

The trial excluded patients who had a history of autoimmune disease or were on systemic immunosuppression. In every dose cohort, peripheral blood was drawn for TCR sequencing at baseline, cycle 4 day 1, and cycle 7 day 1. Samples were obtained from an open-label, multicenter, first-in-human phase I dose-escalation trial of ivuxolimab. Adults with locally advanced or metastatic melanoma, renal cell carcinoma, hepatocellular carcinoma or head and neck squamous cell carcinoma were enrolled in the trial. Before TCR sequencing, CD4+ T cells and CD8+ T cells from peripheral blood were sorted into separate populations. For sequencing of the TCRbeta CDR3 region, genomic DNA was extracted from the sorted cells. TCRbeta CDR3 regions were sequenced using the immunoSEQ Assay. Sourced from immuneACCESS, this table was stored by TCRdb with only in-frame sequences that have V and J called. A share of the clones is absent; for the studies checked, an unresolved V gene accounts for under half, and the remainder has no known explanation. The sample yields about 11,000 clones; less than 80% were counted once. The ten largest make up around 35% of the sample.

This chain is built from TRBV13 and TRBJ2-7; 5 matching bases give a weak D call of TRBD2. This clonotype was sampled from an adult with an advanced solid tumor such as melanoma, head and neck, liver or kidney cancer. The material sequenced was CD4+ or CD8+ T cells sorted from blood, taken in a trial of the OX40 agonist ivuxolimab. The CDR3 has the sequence CASSSEGDSPCF. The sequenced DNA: TGTGCCAGCAGCTCCGAGGGCGACTCTCCTTGCTTC.